Included here is one TCR beta chain sequence, with context. The germline gives CDR1 SGHRS, CDR2 YFSETQ. The CDR3 is 14 residues long. V was pared by 5 bases and J by 3 bases, with 14 bases between. The use of a sample-barcoded 5' primer and a J-beta primer mix characterized a second PCR of about 7 to 12 cycles. Every individual sample yielded 2.5 million or more paired-end reads (each containing CDR3). TCRdb passed the 5' RACE reads through MiXCR, listing each CDR3 protein once. The sample yields nearly 800,000 distinct CDR3 sequences, roughly 25% seen once. Researchers isolated at least 7 million PBMCs per sample. The sample comes from a study of blood T cells in healthy people across ages. These data are also associated with another study on T cells of mothers and their children. That paper adds: Slightly higher but non-significant overlap marked related mother-child pairs versus unrelated pairs.

This chain links TRBV5-1 with TRBJ1-2; D gene uncertain. The TCR sequence derives from a boy aged 5-17 years in good health. The specimen sequenced was blood. CDR3 protein: CASSGGRLYYGYTF. The CDR3 bases are TGCGCCAGCAGTGGCGGGCGATTGTACTATGGCTACACCTTC.